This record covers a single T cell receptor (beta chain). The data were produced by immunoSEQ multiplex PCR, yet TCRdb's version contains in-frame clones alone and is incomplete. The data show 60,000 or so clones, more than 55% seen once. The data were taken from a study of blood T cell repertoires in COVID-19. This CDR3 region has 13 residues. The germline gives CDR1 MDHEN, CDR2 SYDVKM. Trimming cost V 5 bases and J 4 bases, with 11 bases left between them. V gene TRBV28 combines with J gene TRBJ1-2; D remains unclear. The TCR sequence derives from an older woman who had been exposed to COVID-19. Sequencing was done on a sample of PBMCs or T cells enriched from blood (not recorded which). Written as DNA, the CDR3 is TGTGCCAGCAGTCTGAGAAGTGCCTATGGCTACACCTTC. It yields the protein CASSLRSAYGYTF.